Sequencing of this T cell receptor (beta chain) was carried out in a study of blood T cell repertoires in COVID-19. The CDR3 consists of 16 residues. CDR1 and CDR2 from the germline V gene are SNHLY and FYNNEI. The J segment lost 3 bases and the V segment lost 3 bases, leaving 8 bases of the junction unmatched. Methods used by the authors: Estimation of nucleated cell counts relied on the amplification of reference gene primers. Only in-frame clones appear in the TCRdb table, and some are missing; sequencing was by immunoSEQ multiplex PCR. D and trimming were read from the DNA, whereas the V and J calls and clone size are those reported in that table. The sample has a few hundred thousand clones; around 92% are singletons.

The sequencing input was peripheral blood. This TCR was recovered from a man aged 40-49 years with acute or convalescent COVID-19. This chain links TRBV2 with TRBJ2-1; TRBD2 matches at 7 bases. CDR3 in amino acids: CASSEIGEGYYNEQFF. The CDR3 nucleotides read TGTGCCAGCAGTGAGATAGGGGAGGGCTACTACAATGAGCAGTTCTTC.